A selection of T cell receptor beta chains follows, all from one sample in a study of long-term antiretroviral therapy in people with HIV. TCRdb's table, derived via immunoSEQ multiplex PCR, lists solely in-frame clones and lacks some. The table records under 50,000 clones, around nine tenths of them present only once. Sequenced here: unsorted PBMCs, sampled just before starting antiretroviral therapy. These TCRs come from a woman aged 18-29 years with HIV. CDR3s include the opening cysteine and the closing phenylalanine or tryptophan. D genes are given only for firm matches. Not all rows give a size; the values are once, few, many and, for expanded clones, a class.

d_call: .; v_call: TRBV5-1; j_call: TRBJ1-3; clone_size: .; cdr3_aa: CASSLEPTGNTIYF; cdr3_nt: TGCGCCAGCAGCTTGGAACCAACTGGAAACACCATATATTTT
d_call: TRBD2; v_call: TRBV11-3; j_call: TRBJ2-3; clone_size: .; cdr3_aa: CASSSTSGATDTQYF; cdr3_nt: TGTGCCAGCAGCTCTACTAGCGGGGCCACAGATACGCAGTATTTT
d_call: .; v_call: TRBV19; j_call: TRBJ1-2; clone_size: .; cdr3_aa: CASSIDTRDLPGYTF; cdr3_nt: TGTGCCAGTAGTATAGATACGAGGGATCTGCCTGGCTACACCTTC
d_call: TRBD2; v_call: TRBV5-4; j_call: TRBJ2-5; clone_size: .; cdr3_aa: CASSTGTSGIEETQYF; cdr3_nt: TGTGCCAGCAGCACGGGGACTAGCGGGATTGAAGAGACCCAGTACTTC
d_call: .; v_call: TRBV27; j_call: TRBJ2-4; clone_size: .; cdr3_aa: CASSLLRAKNIQYF; cdr3_nt: TGTGCCAGCAGTTTACTGAGAGCCAAAAACATTCAGTACTTC
d_call: TRBD1; v_call: TRBV4-3; j_call: TRBJ2-7; clone_size: .; cdr3_aa: CASSPSRQGANYEQYF; cdr3_nt: TGCGCCAGCAGCCCGTCCAGACAGGGGGCGAACTACGAGCAGTACTTC
d_call: TRBD1; v_call: TRBV28; j_call: TRBJ2-1; clone_size: .; cdr3_aa: CASSMLRTGVFVGEQFF; cdr3_nt: TGTGCCAGCAGCATGCTGAGGACAGGGGTTTTTGTTGGTGAGCAGTTCTTC
d_call: TRBD2; v_call: TRBV7-6; j_call: TRBJ2-5; clone_size: .; cdr3_aa: CATERERAGETQYF; cdr3_nt: TGTGCCACCGAGCGGGAAAGGGCGGGAGAGACCCAGTACTTC
d_call: TRBD1; v_call: TRBV28; j_call: TRBJ1-1; clone_size: few; cdr3_aa: CASSRRQTGKTEAFF; cdr3_nt: TGTGCCAGCAGTCGACGGCAGACAGGGAAAACTGAAGCTTTCTTT
d_call: .; v_call: TRBV6-1; j_call: TRBJ2-5; clone_size: .; cdr3_aa: CASSEAWLSQETQYF; cdr3_nt: TGTGCCAGCAGTGAAGCGTGGCTATCCCAAGAGACCCAGTACTTC
d_call: .; v_call: TRBV14; j_call: TRBJ1-4; clone_size: .; cdr3_aa: CASSLRATNEKLFF; cdr3_nt: TGTGCCAGCAGCCTCAGGGCCACTAATGAAAAACTGTTTTTT
d_call: .; v_call: TRBV15; j_call: TRBJ2-5; clone_size: .; cdr3_aa: CATSGAGETQYF; cdr3_nt: TGTGCCACCAGTGGTGCTGGGGAGACCCAGTACTTC
d_call: .; v_call: TRBV4-1; j_call: TRBJ1-4; clone_size: few; cdr3_aa: CASSQDGGGVTNEKLFF; cdr3_nt: TGCGCCAGCAGCCAAGATGGTGGGGGGGTGACTAATGAAAAACTGTTTTTT
d_call: .; v_call: TRBV27; j_call: TRBJ1-5; clone_size: once; cdr3_aa: CASSFQGQPQHF; cdr3_nt: TGTGCCAGCAGTTTCCAGGGGCAGCCCCAGCATTTT